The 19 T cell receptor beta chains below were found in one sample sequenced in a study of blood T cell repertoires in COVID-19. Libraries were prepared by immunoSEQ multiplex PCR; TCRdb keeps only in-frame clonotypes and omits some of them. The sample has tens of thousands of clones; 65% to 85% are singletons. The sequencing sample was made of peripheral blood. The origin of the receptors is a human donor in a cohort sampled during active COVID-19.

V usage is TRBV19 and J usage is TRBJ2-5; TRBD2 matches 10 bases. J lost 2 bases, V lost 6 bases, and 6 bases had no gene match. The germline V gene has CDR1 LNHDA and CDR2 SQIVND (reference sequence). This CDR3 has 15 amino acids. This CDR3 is CASSPLAGRQETQYF. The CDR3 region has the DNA TGTGCCAGTAGCCCACTAGCGGGGCGGCAAGAGACCCAGTACTTC.

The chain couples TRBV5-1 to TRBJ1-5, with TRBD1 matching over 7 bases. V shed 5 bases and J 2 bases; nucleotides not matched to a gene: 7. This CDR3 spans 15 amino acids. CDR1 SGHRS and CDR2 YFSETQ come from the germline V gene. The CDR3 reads CASSPAGGGNQPQHF. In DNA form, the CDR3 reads TGCGCCAGCAGTCCAGCAGGGGGTGGCAATCAGCCCCAGCATTTT.

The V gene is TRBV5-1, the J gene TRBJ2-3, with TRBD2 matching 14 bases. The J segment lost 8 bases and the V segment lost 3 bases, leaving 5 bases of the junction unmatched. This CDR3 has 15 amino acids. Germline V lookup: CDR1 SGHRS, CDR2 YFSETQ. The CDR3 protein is CASSYGTSGGVTQYF. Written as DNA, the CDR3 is TGCGCCAGCAGCTATGGGACTAGCGGGGGTGTTACGCAGTATTTT.

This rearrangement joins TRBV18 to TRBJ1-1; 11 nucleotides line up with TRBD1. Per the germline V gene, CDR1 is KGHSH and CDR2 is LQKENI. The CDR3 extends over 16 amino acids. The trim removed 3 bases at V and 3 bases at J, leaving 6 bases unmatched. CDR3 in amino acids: CASSPDRGLRYTEAFF. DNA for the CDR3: TGTGCCAGCTCACCGGACAGGGGGCTCAGGTACACTGAAGCTTTCTTT.

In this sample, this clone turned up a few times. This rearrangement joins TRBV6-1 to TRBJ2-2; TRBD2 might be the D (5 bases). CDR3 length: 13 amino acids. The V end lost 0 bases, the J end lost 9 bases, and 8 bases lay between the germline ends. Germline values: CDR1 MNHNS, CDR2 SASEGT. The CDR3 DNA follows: TGTGCCAGCAGTGAAGCGCTAGCCCGGGAGCTGTTTTTT. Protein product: CASSEALARELFF.

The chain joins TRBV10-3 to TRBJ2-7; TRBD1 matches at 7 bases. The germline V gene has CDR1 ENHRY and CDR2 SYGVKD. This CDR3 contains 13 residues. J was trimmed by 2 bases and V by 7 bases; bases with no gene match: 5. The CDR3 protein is CAITAGTAYEQYF. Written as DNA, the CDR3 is TGTGCCATCACTGCCGGGACAGCCTACGAGCAGTACTTC.

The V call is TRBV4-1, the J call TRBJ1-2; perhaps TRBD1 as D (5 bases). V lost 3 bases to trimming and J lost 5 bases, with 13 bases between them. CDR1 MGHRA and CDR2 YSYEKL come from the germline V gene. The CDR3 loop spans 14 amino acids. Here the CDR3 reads CASSQIGGGYGYTF. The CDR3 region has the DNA TGCGCCAGCAGCCAGATCGGGGGTGGTTATGGCTACACCTTC.

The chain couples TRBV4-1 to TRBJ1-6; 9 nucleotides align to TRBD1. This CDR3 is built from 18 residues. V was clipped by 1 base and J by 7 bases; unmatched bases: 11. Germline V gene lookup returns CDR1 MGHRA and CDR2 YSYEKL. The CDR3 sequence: CASSQVTTGTGLNSPLHF. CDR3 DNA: TGCGCCAGCAGCCAAGTTACGACCGGGACAGGGTTAAATTCACCCCTCCACTTT.

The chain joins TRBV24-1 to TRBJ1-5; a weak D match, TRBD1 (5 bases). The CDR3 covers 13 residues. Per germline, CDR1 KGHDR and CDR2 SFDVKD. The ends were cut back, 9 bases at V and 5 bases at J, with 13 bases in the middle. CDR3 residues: CATQGQLDQPQHF. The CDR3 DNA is TGTGCCACCCAGGGCCAATTGGATCAGCCCCAGCATTTT.

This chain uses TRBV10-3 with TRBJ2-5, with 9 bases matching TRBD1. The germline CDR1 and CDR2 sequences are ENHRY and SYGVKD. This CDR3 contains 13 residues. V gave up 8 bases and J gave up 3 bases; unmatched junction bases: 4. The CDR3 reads CAIGGTGKETQYF. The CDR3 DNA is TGTGCCATCGGAGGGACAGGGAAAGAGACCCAGTACTTC.

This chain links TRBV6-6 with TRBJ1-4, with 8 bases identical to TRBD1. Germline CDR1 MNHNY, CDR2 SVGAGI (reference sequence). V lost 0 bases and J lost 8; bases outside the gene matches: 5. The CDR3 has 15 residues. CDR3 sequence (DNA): TGTGCCAGCAGTTACTCGAGGGACAGGCTCGAAAAACTGTTTTTT. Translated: CASSYSRDRLEKLFF.

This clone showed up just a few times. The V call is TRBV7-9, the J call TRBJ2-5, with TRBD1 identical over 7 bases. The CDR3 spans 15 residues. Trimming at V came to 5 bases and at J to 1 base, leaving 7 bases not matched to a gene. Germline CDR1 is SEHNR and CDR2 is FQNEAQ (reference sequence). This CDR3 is CASSPVTGPQETQYF. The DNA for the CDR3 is TGTGCCAGCAGCCCTGTGACAGGGCCCCAAGAGACCCAGTACTTC. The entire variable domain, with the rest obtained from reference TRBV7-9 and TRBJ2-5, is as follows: DTGVSQNPRHKITKRGQNVTFRCDPISEHNRLYWYRQTLGQGPEFLTYFQNEAQLEKSRLLSDRFSAERPKGSFSTLEIQRTEQGDSAMYLCASSPVTGPQETQYFGPGTRLLVL.

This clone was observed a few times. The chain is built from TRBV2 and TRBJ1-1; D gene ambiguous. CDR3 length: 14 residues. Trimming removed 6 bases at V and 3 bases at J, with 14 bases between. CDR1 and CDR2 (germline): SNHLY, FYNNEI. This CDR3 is CASRSGSRHTEAFF. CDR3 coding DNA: TGTGCCAGCAGGAGTGGTAGCAGACACACTGAAGCTTTCTTT. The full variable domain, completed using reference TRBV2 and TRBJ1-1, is EPEVTQTPSHQVTQMGQEVILRCVPISNHLYFYWYRQILGQKVEFLVSFYNNEISEKSEIFDDQFSVERPDGSNFTLKIRSTKLEDSAMYFCASRSGSRHTEAFFGQGTRLTVV.

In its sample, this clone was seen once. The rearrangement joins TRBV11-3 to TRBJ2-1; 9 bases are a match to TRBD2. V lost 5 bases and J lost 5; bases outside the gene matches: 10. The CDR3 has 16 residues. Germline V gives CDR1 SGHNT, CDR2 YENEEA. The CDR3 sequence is CASSPSWLAGNNEQFF. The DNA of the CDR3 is TGTGCCAGCAGCCCTAGCTGGCTAGCGGGGAACAATGAGCAGTTCTTC.

The CDR3 spells CASSQATGGANEKLFF. The CDR3 bases are TGTGCCAGCAGCCAAGCTACAGGGGGCGCAAATGAAAAACTGTTTTTT. V and J are TRBV4-2 and TRBJ1-4, with TRBD1 identical over 9 bases. This CDR3 has 16 residues. The germline CDR1 and CDR2 sequences are LGHNA and YNFKEQ. The V gene end was trimmed by 1 base and the J gene end by 5 bases; junction bases not matched to a gene: 5.

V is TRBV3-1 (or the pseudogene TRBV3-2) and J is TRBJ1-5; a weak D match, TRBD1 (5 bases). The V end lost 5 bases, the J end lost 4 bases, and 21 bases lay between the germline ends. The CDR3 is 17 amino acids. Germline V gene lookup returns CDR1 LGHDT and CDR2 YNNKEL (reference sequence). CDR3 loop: CASSARDPRGGNQPQHF. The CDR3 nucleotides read TGTGCCAGCAGCGCCCGGGACCCACGAGGAGGGAATCAGCCCCAGCATTTT.

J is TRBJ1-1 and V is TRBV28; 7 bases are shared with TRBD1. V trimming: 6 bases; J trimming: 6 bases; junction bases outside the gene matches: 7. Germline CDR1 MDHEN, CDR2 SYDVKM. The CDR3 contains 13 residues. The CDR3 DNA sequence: TGTGCCAGCAGCAGACAGGGTAGTGCTGAAGCTTTCTTT. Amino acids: CASSRQGSAEAFF.

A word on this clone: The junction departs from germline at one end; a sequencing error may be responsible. The CDR3 nucleotides are TGTGCCAGCAGTGAGGGGGCTTTGAGCCTCTTC. This sequence encodes CASSEGALSLF. The chain joins TRBV2 to TRBJ2-7, with TRBD1 as a possible D gene (6 bases). This CDR3 spans 11 amino acids. Germline CDR1 is SNHLY and CDR2 is FYNNEI.

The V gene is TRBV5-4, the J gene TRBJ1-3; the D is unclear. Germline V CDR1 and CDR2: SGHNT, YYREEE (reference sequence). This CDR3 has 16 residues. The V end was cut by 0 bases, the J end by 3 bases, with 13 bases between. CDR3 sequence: CASSLGGTLGGNTIYF. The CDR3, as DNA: TGTGCCAGCAGCTTGGGCGGCACCCTGGGTGGAAACACCATATATTTT.